A single sample gave rise to the 11 T cell receptor beta chains below, sequenced in a study of blood T cell repertoires in COVID-19. The assay was immunoSEQ multiplex PCR, and TCRdb's table has in-frame clones only and misses some. The sample has fewer than 450,000 clones, 75% to 90% seen once. Material: peripheral blood. The receptors come from a woman in her forties or fifties with COVID-19, enrolled during active disease.

This clone was counted a few times. The junction departs from germline at one end; a sequencing error may be responsible. This chain connects TRBV7-7 to TRBJ2-1; 7 bases are a match to TRBD2. The germline V gene encodes CDR1 SSHAT and CDR2 FNYEAQ (reference sequence). CDR3 length equals 15 residues. The CDR3 protein is CASSLGEGPYNEQFF. The CDR3, as DNA: TGTGCTAGCAGCTTAGGGGAGGGCCCCTACAATGAGCAGTTCTTC.

The chain carries TRBV6-5 and TRBJ1-4, with D possibly matching TRBD1 (5 bases). This CDR3 contains 15 residues. V lost 4 bases and J 0 bases, leaving 9 bases between the germline ends. Germline V gene sequence: CDR1 MNHEY, CDR2 SVGAGI. The CDR3 bases are TGTGCCAGCAGTTGGGACTTTTCAACTAATGAAAAACTGTTTTTT. Protein: CASSWDFSTNEKLFF.

The sample holds a few counts of this clone. The V gene is TRBV28, the J gene TRBJ2-7; 12 nucleotides align to TRBD1. This CDR3 is built from 13 residues. The V segment lost 11 bases and the J segment 6 bases; nucleotides outside the gene matches: 8. Looked up from germline, CDR1 is MDHEN and CDR2 is SYDVKM. In DNA form, the CDR3 reads TGTGCCGCTGAGGGACAGGGGGCGCGCGAGCAGTACTTC. It codes for CAAEGQGAREQYF.

In this sample, this clone turned up once. The J gene is TRBJ1-6, the V gene TRBV28, with 8 bases lining up with TRBD1. V trimming: 4 bases; J trimming: 9 bases; junction bases outside the gene matches: 5. The germline V gene encodes CDR1 MDHEN and CDR2 SYDVKM. This CDR3 contains 14 residues. CDR3 sequence: CASSSTGVRSPLHF. As DNA, the CDR3 is TGTGCCAGCAGTTCGACAGGGGTTCGTTCACCCCTCCACTTT.

The rearrangement uses TRBV6-1 and TRBJ2-7; TRBD2 might be the D (6 bases). The CDR3 has 15 amino acids. Per the germline V gene, CDR1 is MNHNS and CDR2 is SASEGT. V was cut by 2 bases and J by 5 bases, with 16 bases left in between. In DNA, the CDR3 is TGTGCCAGCAGTGAACGGGAGATGGGTGGCGACGAGCAGTACTTC. It codes for CASSEREMGGDEQYF.

V usage is TRBV4-2 and J usage is TRBJ2-1; D might be TRBD1 (6 bases). The CDR3 has 15 amino acids. Germline values: CDR1 LGHNA, CDR2 YNFKEQ. The V gene lost 0 bases and the J gene lost 2 bases, with 8 bases spanning the gap. CDR3: CASSQENRAYNEQFF. CDR3 in DNA: TGTGCCAGCAGCCAAGAGAACAGGGCCTACAATGAGCAGTTCTTC.

This clone showed up just once. The chain has TRBV11-3 and TRBJ1-2; D is perhaps TRBD1 (6 bases). CDR3 length equals 15 residues. Germline V gene sequence: CDR1 SGHNT, CDR2 YENEEA. The V and J ends lost 5 bases and 4 bases respectively, with 17 bases between them. CDR3: CASSTSGAQSYGYTF. CDR3 nucleotides: TGTGCCAGCAGCACTTCAGGGGCCCAATCCTATGGCTACACCTTC.

This rearrangement joins TRBV7-6 to TRBJ1-3, with D hard to call. V was pared by 2 bases and J by 0 bases, with 8 bases between. CDR1 is SGHVS and CDR2 is FNYEAQ in the germline V gene. This CDR3 is 15 amino acids long. The CDR3 spells CASSLRVSSGNTIYF. CDR3 sequence (DNA): TGTGCCAGCAGCTTACGGGTTTCCTCTGGAAACACCATATATTTT.

The J gene is TRBJ2-1, the V gene TRBV24-1; TRBD1 agrees at 7 bases. Unmatched junction bases numbered 12, after V lost 3 bases and J lost 5 bases. CDR3 length equals 17 residues. The germline V gene encodes CDR1 KGHDR and CDR2 SFDVKD. Here the CDR3 reads CATSDGYRGSAHNEQFF. For the CDR3, the DNA is TGTGCCACCAGTGATGGTTACAGGGGTTCGGCCCACAATGAGCAGTTCTTC.

This clone has more than one count but fewer than ten. The CDR3 DNA reads TGCGCCAGCAGATTGACTAGCGGAAATGAGCAGTTCTTC. Its translation is CASRLTSGNEQFF. The chain has TRBV10-2 and TRBJ2-1; TRBD2 matches 9 bases. The germline gives CDR1 WSHSY, CDR2 SAAADI. V was clipped by 6 bases and J by 7 bases; unmatched bases: 4. The length of the CDR3 is 13 residues.

This chain joins TRBV6-6 and TRBJ2-7; 9 nucleotides align to TRBD1. J lost 3 bases, V lost 3 bases, and 9 bases had no gene match. Germline V gives CDR1 MNHNY, CDR2 SVGAGI (reference sequence). The CDR3 is 16 residues long. The CDR3 nucleotides read TGTGCCAGCAGTTATCAACCGGGACAGGGATACTACGAGCAGTACTTC. This gives the protein CASSYQPGQGYYEQYF.